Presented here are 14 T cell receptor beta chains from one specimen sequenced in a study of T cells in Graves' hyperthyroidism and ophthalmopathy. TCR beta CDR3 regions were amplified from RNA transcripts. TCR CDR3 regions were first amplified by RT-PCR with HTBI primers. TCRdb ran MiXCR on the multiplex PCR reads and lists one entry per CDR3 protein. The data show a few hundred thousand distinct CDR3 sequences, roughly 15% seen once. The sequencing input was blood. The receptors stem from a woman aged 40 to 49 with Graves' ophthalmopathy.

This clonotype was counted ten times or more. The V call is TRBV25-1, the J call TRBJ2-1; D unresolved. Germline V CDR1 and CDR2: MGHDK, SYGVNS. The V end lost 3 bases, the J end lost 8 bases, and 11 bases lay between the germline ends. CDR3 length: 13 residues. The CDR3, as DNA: TGTGCCAGCAGTGACCGTTCTAGGTATGAGCAGTTCTTC. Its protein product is CASSDRSRYEQFF.

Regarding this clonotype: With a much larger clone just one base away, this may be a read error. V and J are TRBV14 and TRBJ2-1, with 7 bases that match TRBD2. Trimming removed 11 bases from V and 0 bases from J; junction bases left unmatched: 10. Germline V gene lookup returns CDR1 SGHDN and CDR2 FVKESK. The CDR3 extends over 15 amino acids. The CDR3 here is CAGNRGGSSYNEQFF. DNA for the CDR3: TGTGCCGGCAACCGGGGCGGGAGCTCCTACAATGAGCAGTTCTTC.

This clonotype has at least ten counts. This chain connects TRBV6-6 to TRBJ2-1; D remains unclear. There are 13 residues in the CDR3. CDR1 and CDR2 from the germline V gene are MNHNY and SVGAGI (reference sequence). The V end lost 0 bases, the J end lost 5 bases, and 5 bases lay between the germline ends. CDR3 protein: CASSYSPNNEQFF. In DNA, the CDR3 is TGTGCCAGCAGTTACTCGCCCAACAATGAGCAGTTCTTC.

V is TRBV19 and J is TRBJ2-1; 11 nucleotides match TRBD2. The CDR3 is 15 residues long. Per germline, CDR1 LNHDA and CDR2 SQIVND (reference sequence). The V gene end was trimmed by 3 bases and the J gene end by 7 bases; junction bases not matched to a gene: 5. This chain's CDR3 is CASSIASGRNNEQFF. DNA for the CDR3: TGTGCCAGTAGTATTGCTAGCGGGAGGAATAATGAGCAGTTCTTC.

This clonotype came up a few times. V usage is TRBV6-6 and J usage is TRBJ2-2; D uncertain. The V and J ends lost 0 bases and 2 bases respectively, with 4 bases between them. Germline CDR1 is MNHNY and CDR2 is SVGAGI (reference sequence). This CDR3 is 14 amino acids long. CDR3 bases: TGTGCCAGCAGTTACTCATCTAACACCGGGGAGCTGTTTTTT. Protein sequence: CASSYSSNTGELFF.

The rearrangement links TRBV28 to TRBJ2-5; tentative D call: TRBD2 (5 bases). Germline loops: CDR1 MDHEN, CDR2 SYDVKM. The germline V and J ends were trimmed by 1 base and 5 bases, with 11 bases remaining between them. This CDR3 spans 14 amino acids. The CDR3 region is CASSLYGVGETQYF. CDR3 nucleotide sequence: TGTGCCAGCAGTTTATACGGGGTGGGGGAGACCCAGTACTTC.

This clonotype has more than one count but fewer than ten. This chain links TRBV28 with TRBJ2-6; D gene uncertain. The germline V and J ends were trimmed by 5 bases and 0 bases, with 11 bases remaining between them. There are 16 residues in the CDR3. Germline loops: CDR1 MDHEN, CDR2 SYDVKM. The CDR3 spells CASSPSTSSGANVLTF. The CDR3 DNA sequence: TGTGCCAGCAGTCCCTCCACCAGCTCTGGGGCCAACGTCCTGACTTTC.

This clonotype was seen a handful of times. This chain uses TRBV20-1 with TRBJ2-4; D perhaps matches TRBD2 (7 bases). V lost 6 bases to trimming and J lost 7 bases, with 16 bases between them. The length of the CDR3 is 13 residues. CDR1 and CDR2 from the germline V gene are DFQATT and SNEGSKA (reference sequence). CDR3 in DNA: TGCAGTGCGGTAGGGGGGGCGGTGAACATTCAGTACTTC. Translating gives CSAVGGAVNIQYF.

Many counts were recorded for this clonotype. The CDR3 DNA follows: TGTGCCAGCAGTGAAATATTGTCTAGCGGAAAAGAGACCCAGTACTTC. This sequence encodes CASSEILSSGKETQYF. The chain combines TRBV6-1 with TRBJ2-5, with 7 bases matching TRBD2. The germline CDR1 and CDR2 sequences are MNHNS and SASEGT. The CDR3 is 16 amino acids. V lost 2 bases, J lost 3 bases, and 9 bases stayed unmatched.

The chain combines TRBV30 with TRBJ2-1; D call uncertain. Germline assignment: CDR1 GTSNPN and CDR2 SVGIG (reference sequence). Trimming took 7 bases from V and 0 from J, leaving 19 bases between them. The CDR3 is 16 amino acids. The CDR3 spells CAYKAIQFSSYNEQFF. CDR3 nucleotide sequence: TGTGCCTATAAGGCGATCCAGTTCAGCTCCTACAATGAGCAGTTCTTC.

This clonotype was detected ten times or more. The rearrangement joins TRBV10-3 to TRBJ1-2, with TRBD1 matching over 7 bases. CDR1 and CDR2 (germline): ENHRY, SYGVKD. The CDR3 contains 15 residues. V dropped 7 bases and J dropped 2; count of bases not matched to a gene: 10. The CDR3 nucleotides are TGTGCCATCAACCCACACAGGGGTGCGAACTATGGCTACACCTTC. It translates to CAINPHRGANYGYTF.

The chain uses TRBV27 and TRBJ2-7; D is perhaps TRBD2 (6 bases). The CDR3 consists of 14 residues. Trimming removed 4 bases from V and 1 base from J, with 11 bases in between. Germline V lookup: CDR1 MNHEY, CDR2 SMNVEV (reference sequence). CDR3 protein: CASSSRGKSYEQYF. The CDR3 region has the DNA TGTGCCAGCAGTTCCCGCGGGAAGTCCTACGAGCAGTACTTC.

The CDR3 loop reads CASSFGTRGWGKAFF. CDR3 in DNA: TGTGCCAGCAGTTTCGGGACCAGGGGTTGGGGGAAGGCTTTCTTT. The chain joins TRBV27 to TRBJ1-1; TRBD1 is a possible D gene (6 bases). In germline, CDR1 is MNHEY, CDR2 SMNVEV (reference sequence). The CDR3 is 15 amino acids. V was pared by 3 bases and J by 11 bases, with 22 bases between.

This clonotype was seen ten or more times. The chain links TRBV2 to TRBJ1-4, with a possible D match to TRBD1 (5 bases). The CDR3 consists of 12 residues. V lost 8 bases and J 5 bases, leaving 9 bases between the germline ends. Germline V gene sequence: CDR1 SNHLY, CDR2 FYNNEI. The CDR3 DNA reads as TGTGCCAGCGGACATAGGAATGAAAAACTGTTTTTT. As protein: CASGHRNEKLFF.